The clone carrying this TCR beta chain was observed a handful of times. The data were taken from a study of T cell repertoires in cytomegalovirus infection. Study-level background: A matching HLA type, together with CMV infection, was signaled by public TCR beta signatures.

TCRdb reprocessed the reads via MiXCR and lists one record per CDR3 protein. The repertoire holds 200,000 to 300,000 distinct CDR3 sequences, with approximately 6.7% as singletons. Germline CDR1 is SNHLY and CDR2 is FYNNEI. Trimming left V 6 bases short and J 5 bases short, with 11 bases between. The CDR3 consists of 13 residues. This chain joins TRBV2 and TRBJ2-1, with unresolved D. What was sequenced was PBMCs. The receptor comes from a human donor in good health (CMV status not recorded). Some clones in this sample may be carry-over from other donors' samples. CDR3 sequence (DNA): TGTGCCAGCAGGGTAAGCCTCAACAATGAGCAGTTCTTC. It specifies CASRVSLNNEQFF.